Below, one T cell receptor (beta chain) is given with its context. Its antigen remains unidentified. These data belong to a study of stem cell transplantation in POMP-related autoinflammatory disease. Clones were read by immunoSEQ multiplex PCR, and TCRdb kept only the in-frame ones, dropping some. Of some 68,000 clones detected, roughly 90% appear once; the ten largest clones hold 0.6% to 0.8%. CDR1 and CDR2 from the germline V gene are SEHNR and FQNEAQ (reference sequence). Trimming left V 2 bases short and J 8 bases short, with 9 bases between. The CDR3 consists of 12 residues. Findings and limits, study-wide: Fewer unique TRB V-J gene pairings were identified in patients with PRAID.

The clonotype was recovered from a human patient with POMP-related autoinflammation and immune dysregulation (PRAID). Some of the T cells may derive from the graft donor. V and J are TRBV7-9 and TRBJ1-1, with D perhaps matching TRBD1 (5 bases). The source was CD4+ T cells from PBMCs, collected after stem cell transplantation. The CDR3 loop reads CASSLWGGEAFF. CDR3 bases: TGTGCCAGCAGCTTATGGGGGGGAGAAGCTTTCTTT. Full variable domain (remainder filled in from reference TRBV7-9 and TRBJ1-1): DTGVSQNPRHKITKRGQNVTFRCDPISEHNRLYWYRQTLGQGPEFLTYFQNEAQLEKSRLLSDRFSAERPKGSFSTLEIQRTEQGDSAMYLCASSLWGGEAFFGQGTRLTVV.